The 8 T cell receptor beta chains below all came from one sample that was sequenced in a study of blood T cell repertoires in COVID-19. Some clones are missing from TCRdb's copy, which holds only in-frame ones; the method was immunoSEQ multiplex PCR. The data hold roughly 200,000 clones, with approximately 90% observed a single time. Sequencing used PBMCs or T cells enriched from blood (not recorded which). These receptors were collected from a woman in her forties in a cohort exposed to, infected with or recovered from COVID-19 (not recorded which).

The chain links TRBV4-1 to TRBJ1-2, with 7 bases fitting TRBD1. With V trimmed by 3 bases and J by 5 bases, 15 bases remained unmatched. Germline assignment: CDR1 MGHRA and CDR2 YSYEKL. The CDR3 loop spans 17 amino acids. This CDR3 is CASSHVGGGGDPYGYTF. The CDR3 nucleotides are TGCGCCAGCAGCCATGTGGGCGGAGGGGGCGACCCTTATGGCTACACCTTC.

The chain is built from TRBV5-1 and TRBJ2-2; D unresolved. Germline lookup yields CDR1 SGHRS and CDR2 YFSETQ. This CDR3 is built from 16 residues. The V and J ends lost 0 bases and 0 bases respectively, with 9 bases between them. The CDR3 DNA reads as TGCGCCAGCAGCTTGGGGCGGTTCGCGAACACCGGGGAGCTGTTTTTT. As protein: CASSLGRFANTGELFF.

V is TRBV2 and J is TRBJ1-1, with D tentatively TRBD1 (6 bases). CDR3 length: 15 amino acids. The V gene lost 7 bases and the J gene lost 1 base, with 16 bases spanning the gap. The germline CDR1 and CDR2 sequences are SNHLY and FYNNEI. CDR3 coding DNA: TGTGCCAGCAAGGTATTGACAGGTACGAACACTGAAGCTTTCTTT. Its protein is CASKVLTGTNTEAFF.

The rearrangement uses TRBV5-4 and TRBJ2-7; 8 nucleotides match TRBD2. The CDR3 length is 15 residues. Germline loops: CDR1 SGHNT, CDR2 YYREEE (reference sequence). The trim removed 4 bases at V and 1 base at J, leaving 7 bases unmatched. CDR3 DNA sequence: TGTGCCAGCAGCCTGAAGCGGGAGTTATCCTACGAGCAGTACTTC. Its translation is CASSLKRELSYEQYF.

The V call is TRBV6-5, the J call TRBJ1-3, with 8 positions matching TRBD1. V lost 6 bases and J lost 4; bases outside the gene matches: 8. Germline V gene data show CDR1 as MNHEY and CDR2 as SVGAGI. This CDR3 region has 15 residues. Here the CDR3 reads CASSKDRVSGNTIYF. CDR3 sequence (DNA): TGTGCCAGCAGCAAGGACAGGGTGTCCGGAAACACCATATATTTT.

CDR3 in amino acids: CASSEARVPYEQYF. In DNA, the CDR3 is TGTGCCAGCAGTGAAGCCAGGGTTCCCTACGAGCAGTACTTC. V gene TRBV2 combines with J gene TRBJ2-7; weak D call: TRBD1 (5 bases). Germline CDR1 is SNHLY and CDR2 is FYNNEI. The V end lost 0 bases, the J end lost 2 bases, and 8 bases lay between the germline ends. CDR3 length equals 14 residues.

The chain joins TRBV28 to TRBJ1-1; 7 nucleotides line up with TRBD1. Germline CDR1 is MDHEN and CDR2 is SYDVKM. The V segment lost 5 bases and the J segment 3 bases; nucleotides outside the gene matches: 9. The CDR3 spans 15 residues. The CDR3: CASSGTGEVYTEAFF. CDR3 sequence (DNA): TGTGCCAGCAGTGGAACAGGGGAAGTTTACACTGAAGCTTTCTTT.

This chain connects TRBV4-3 to TRBJ1-4; the match to TRBD1 covers 9 bases. With V trimmed by 4 bases and J by 11 bases, 11 bases remained unmatched. The CDR3 sequence is 15 residues long. Germline V gene data show CDR1 as LGHNA and CDR2 as YSLEER. In nucleotides, the CDR3 is TGCGCCAGCAGCCCTCGACAGGGGGTAATCAGCAAACTGTTTTTT. Translating gives CASSPRQGVISKLFF.